These T cell receptor beta chains were read from a single sample in a study of CD8 T cells in Susac syndrome. A single record per CDR3 protein comes from TCRdb applying MiXCR to the immunoSEQ multiplex PCR reads. The table includes approximately 180,000 distinct CDR3 sequences, 85% to 95% detected once. Sequencing was carried out using CD4+ T cells from PBMCs. These receptors originate from a human donor with Susac syndrome. CDR3s include the opening cysteine and the closing phenylalanine or tryptophan. The D gene is left open where the match is weak. Clone size is stated in some rows and not others, as once, few, many or a class when expanded.

cdr3_nt: TGTGCCAGCAGACGGACAGAATATTTCAATCAGCCCCAGCATTTT
cdr3_aa: CASRRTEYFNQPQHF
j_call: TRBJ1-5
d_call: -
v_call: TRBV12-3/TRBV12-4
clone_size: -

cdr3_nt: TGTGCCAGCAGCCAAGTAAGCGGGGGCAGCACAGATACGCAGTATTTT
cdr3_aa: CASSQVSGGSTDTQYF
j_call: TRBJ2-3
d_call: TRBD2
v_call: TRBV4-2
clone_size: -

cdr3_nt: TGCGCCAGCAGCCAAGCAAGCGGGATCAGCACAGATACGCAGTATTTT
cdr3_aa: CASSQASGISTDTQYF
j_call: TRBJ2-3
d_call: TRBD2
v_call: TRBV4-1
clone_size: once

cdr3_nt: TGTGCCAGCAGCGTAGCTGCCACTAGAGGAGATACGCAGTATTTT
cdr3_aa: CASSVAATRGDTQYF
j_call: TRBJ2-3
d_call: -
v_call: TRBV9
clone_size: -

cdr3_nt: TGTGCCAGCAGCCCCGCGGGGTCGGGCATAGGTCAGCCCCAGCATTTT
cdr3_aa: CASSPAGSGIGQPQHF
j_call: TRBJ1-5
d_call: -
v_call: TRBV12-3/TRBV12-4
clone_size: once

cdr3_nt: TGCAGCGTTCTGGGGACCAGCACAGATACGCAGTATTTT
cdr3_aa: CSVLGTSTDTQYF
j_call: TRBJ2-3
d_call: -
v_call: TRBV29-1
clone_size: -

cdr3_nt: TGTGCCAGCAGTTCCCGGGGACATCTAGTCACTGAAGCTTTCTTT
cdr3_aa: CASSSRGHLVTEAFF
j_call: TRBJ1-1
d_call: -
v_call: TRBV12-3/TRBV12-4
clone_size: -

cdr3_nt: TGTGCCAGCAGTGAAGGGGGGACGCAGCATTTT
cdr3_aa: CASSEGGTQHF
j_call: TRBJ1-5
d_call: -
v_call: TRBV2
clone_size: -

cdr3_nt: TGTGCCAGCAGCCCACGGGGCCCGAACACTGAAGCTTTCTTT
cdr3_aa: CASSPRGPNTEAFF
j_call: TRBJ1-1
d_call: -
v_call: TRBV7-9
clone_size: -

cdr3_nt: TGCAGTGCTAGAGGTTTGCGGGGGGACAAAGAGACCCAGTACTTC
cdr3_aa: CSARGLRGDKETQYF
j_call: TRBJ2-5
d_call: TRBD2
v_call: TRBV20-1
clone_size: -

cdr3_nt: TGTGCCAGTCGGGGGAGCAATCAGCCCCAGCATTTT
cdr3_aa: CASRGSNQPQHF
j_call: TRBJ1-5
d_call: -
v_call: TRBV28
clone_size: -

cdr3_nt: TGCAGTGCTACCCGACAATCGGGCTACACCTTC
cdr3_aa: CSATRQSGYTF
j_call: TRBJ1-2
d_call: -
v_call: TRBV20-1
clone_size: -

cdr3_nt: TGTGCCAGCAGCCCAAACACAGGGGTAGCTAATGAAAAACTGTTTTTT
cdr3_aa: CASSPNTGVANEKLFF
j_call: TRBJ1-4
d_call: TRBD1
v_call: TRBV3-1
clone_size: once

cdr3_nt: TGTGCCAGCAGCCCAAGGGCCGGCAACACCGGGGAGCTGTTTTTT
cdr3_aa: CASSPRAGNTGELFF
j_call: TRBJ2-2
d_call: -
v_call: TRBV7-3
clone_size: -

cdr3_nt: TGTGCCAGCAGCCAAGATCCACAGGGGCAAGAGACCCAGTACTTC
cdr3_aa: CASSQDPQGQETQYF
j_call: TRBJ2-5
d_call: TRBD1
v_call: TRBV3-1
clone_size: -

cdr3_nt: TGTGCCAGCAGCGCGATACAAGCCCACTACAACAATGAGCAGTTCTTC
cdr3_aa: CASSAIQAHYNNEQFF
j_call: TRBJ2-1
d_call: -
v_call: TRBV9
clone_size: -

cdr3_nt: TGCAGTGCTAGAAGGACGGACATCCGCGAGCAGTACTTC
cdr3_aa: CSARRTDIREQYF
j_call: TRBJ2-7
d_call: -
v_call: TRBV20-1
clone_size: -

cdr3_nt: TGTGCCAGCAGTTTGCCTACAGGGTACCTTGGCTACACCTTC
cdr3_aa: CASSLPTGYLGYTF
j_call: TRBJ1-2
d_call: -
v_call: TRBV12-3/TRBV12-4
clone_size: -

cdr3_nt: TGCAGTGCTAGAGCCCTGGCCTCCACGGGCTACACCTTC
cdr3_aa: CSARALASTGYTF
j_call: TRBJ1-2
d_call: -
v_call: TRBV20-1
clone_size: -

cdr3_nt: TGTGCCAGCTCACCGCCAGGGGGGAATCAGCCCCAGCATTTT
cdr3_aa: CASSPPGGNQPQHF
j_call: TRBJ1-5
d_call: TRBD1
v_call: TRBV18
clone_size: few

cdr3_nt: TGTGCCACCAGTGACCAAGGACAGGGAAGCTCCTACAATGAGCAGTTCTTC
cdr3_aa: CATSDQGQGSSYNEQFF
j_call: TRBJ2-1
d_call: TRBD1
v_call: TRBV24-1
clone_size: -

cdr3_nt: TGTGCCAGCACCGCCGGGGCGGGAGAGGCAGATACGCAGTATTTT
cdr3_aa: CASTAGAGEADTQYF
j_call: TRBJ2-3
d_call: TRBD2
v_call: TRBV28
clone_size: once

cdr3_nt: TGCAGTGCTACCCGGTCCTACAATGAGCAGTTCTTC
cdr3_aa: CSATRSYNEQFF
j_call: TRBJ2-1
d_call: -
v_call: TRBV20-1
clone_size: -

cdr3_nt: TGTGCCATCGGGACCGTCCAAGAGACCCAGTACTTC
cdr3_aa: CAIGTVQETQYF
j_call: TRBJ2-5
d_call: -
v_call: TRBV2
clone_size: -

cdr3_nt: TGTGCCAGCAGGTGGACAGGGAGGTATCAGCCCCAGCATTTT
cdr3_aa: CASRWTGRYQPQHF
j_call: TRBJ1-5
d_call: TRBD1
v_call: TRBV3-1
clone_size: -

cdr3_nt: TGTGCCAGCAGAAACAGGGCGTCGGGAACTGAAGCTTTCTTT
cdr3_aa: CASRNRASGTEAFF
j_call: TRBJ1-1
d_call: -
v_call: TRBV6-5
clone_size: -

cdr3_nt: TGCAGCGCCGCCGGGACGATCTCTGGAAACACCATATATTTT
cdr3_aa: CSAAGTISGNTIYF
j_call: TRBJ1-3
d_call: -
v_call: TRBV29-1
clone_size: -

cdr3_nt: TGTGCCTGTGGCAGCAATAACAACAATGAGCAGTTCTTC
cdr3_aa: CACGSNNNNEQFF
j_call: TRBJ2-1
d_call: -
v_call: TRBV24-1
clone_size: -

cdr3_nt: TGCAGTGCTAGATCGTACCGGGAGTACACCTACAATGAGCAGTTCTTC
cdr3_aa: CSARSYREYTYNEQFF
j_call: TRBJ2-1
d_call: -
v_call: TRBV20-1
clone_size: -

cdr3_nt: TGTGCCAACAGCAATACCAATGAGCAGTTCTTC
cdr3_aa: CANSNTNEQFF
j_call: TRBJ2-1
d_call: -
v_call: TRBV2
clone_size: -

cdr3_nt: TGTGCCAGCAGCCCCGGAGTAAGCTCTGGAAACACCATATATTTT
cdr3_aa: CASSPGVSSGNTIYF
j_call: TRBJ1-3
d_call: -
v_call: TRBV7-2
clone_size: few

cdr3_nt: TGCAGTGCTCGAGCAGGGGGCCATGGCTACACCTTC
cdr3_aa: CSARAGGHGYTF
j_call: TRBJ1-2
d_call: TRBD1
v_call: TRBV20-1
clone_size: once

cdr3_nt: TGTGCCAGCAGCTTACTTAGCGGGGGAACAGATACGCAGTATTTT
cdr3_aa: CASSLLSGGTDTQYF
j_call: TRBJ2-3
d_call: TRBD2
v_call: TRBV7-6
clone_size: few

cdr3_nt: TGTGCCAGCAGCCCCCACAGGGGGCTGGAGACCCAGTACTTC
cdr3_aa: CASSPHRGLETQYF
j_call: TRBJ2-5
d_call: TRBD1
v_call: TRBV9
clone_size: -

cdr3_nt: TGTGCCATCAGTGACCTGGCCCTCCTCTCTGGAAACACCATATATTTT
cdr3_aa: CAISDLALLSGNTIYF
j_call: TRBJ1-3
d_call: -
v_call: TRBV10-3
clone_size: -

cdr3_nt: TGCAGTGCTCCCCTCCCAGGGAGGTTCAACTATGGCTACACCTTC
cdr3_aa: CSAPLPGRFNYGYTF
j_call: TRBJ1-2
d_call: -
v_call: TRBV20-1
clone_size: -

cdr3_nt: TGTGCCAGCAGCCAAGGGGCGCAAGAAGGAGCTAACTATGGCTACACCTTC
cdr3_aa: CASSQGAQEGANYGYTF
j_call: TRBJ1-2
d_call: -
v_call: TRBV4-2
clone_size: -

cdr3_nt: TGTGCCAGCACACGGACGGGAAGCTCCTACGAGCAGTACTTC
cdr3_aa: CASTRTGSSYEQYF
j_call: TRBJ2-7
d_call: -
v_call: TRBV6-2/TRBV6-3
clone_size: once

cdr3_nt: TGTGCCAGTAGCTTACCGGGACAGTTGTACACCGGGGAGCTGTTTTTT
cdr3_aa: CASSLPGQLYTGELFF
j_call: TRBJ2-2
d_call: TRBD1
v_call: TRBV19
clone_size: -

cdr3_nt: TGCGCCAGCAGCCCCGGGATCGGAAGGGCTGGCTACACCTTC
cdr3_aa: CASSPGIGRAGYTF
j_call: TRBJ1-2
d_call: -
v_call: TRBV4-1
clone_size: -

cdr3_nt: TGTGCCAGCAGTGTAGCGGCGGGGGGACATGAGCAGTTCTTC
cdr3_aa: CASSVAAGGHEQFF
j_call: TRBJ2-1
d_call: TRBD2
v_call: TRBV6-4
clone_size: -

cdr3_nt: TGTGCCACCAGCAGACAGGGAGTGGAGACCCAGTACTTC
cdr3_aa: CATSRQGVETQYF
j_call: TRBJ2-5
d_call: -
v_call: TRBV15
clone_size: once

cdr3_nt: TGTGCCGACCGGGACAGGAAGGTCGAGCAGTACTTC
cdr3_aa: CADRDRKVEQYF
j_call: TRBJ2-7
d_call: TRBD1
v_call: TRBV5-6
clone_size: -

cdr3_nt: TGTGCCATCAGTGGGGTCGGTGTCTCTGGGGCCAACGTCCTGACTTTC
cdr3_aa: CAISGVGVSGANVLTF
j_call: TRBJ2-6
d_call: -
v_call: TRBV10-3
clone_size: -

cdr3_nt: TGTGCCAGCAGGGATTTAGGGGCTAACTATGGCTACACCTTC
cdr3_aa: CASRDLGANYGYTF
j_call: TRBJ1-2
d_call: -
v_call: TRBV5-6
clone_size: few